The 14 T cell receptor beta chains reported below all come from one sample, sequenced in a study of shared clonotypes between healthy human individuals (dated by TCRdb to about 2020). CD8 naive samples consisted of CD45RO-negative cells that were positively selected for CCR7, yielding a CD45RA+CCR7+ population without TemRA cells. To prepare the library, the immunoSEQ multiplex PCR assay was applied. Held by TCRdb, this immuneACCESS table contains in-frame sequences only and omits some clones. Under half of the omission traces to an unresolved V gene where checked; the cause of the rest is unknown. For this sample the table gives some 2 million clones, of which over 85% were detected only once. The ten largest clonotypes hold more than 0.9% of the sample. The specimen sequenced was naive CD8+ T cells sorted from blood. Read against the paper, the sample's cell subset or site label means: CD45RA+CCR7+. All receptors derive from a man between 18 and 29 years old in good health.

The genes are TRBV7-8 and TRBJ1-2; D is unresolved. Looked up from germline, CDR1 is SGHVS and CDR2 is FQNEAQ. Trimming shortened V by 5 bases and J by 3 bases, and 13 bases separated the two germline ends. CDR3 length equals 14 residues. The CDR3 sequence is CASSPDSTHYGYTF. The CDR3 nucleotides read TGTGCCAGCAGCCCCGACTCAACTCACTATGGCTACACCTTC.

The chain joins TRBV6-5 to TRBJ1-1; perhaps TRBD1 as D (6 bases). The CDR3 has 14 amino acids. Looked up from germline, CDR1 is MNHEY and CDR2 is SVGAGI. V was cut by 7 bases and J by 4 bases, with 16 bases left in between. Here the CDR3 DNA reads TGTGCCAGCACCCCCGGGGGGCTGAGCACTGAAGCTTTCTTT. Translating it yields CASTPGGLSTEAFF.

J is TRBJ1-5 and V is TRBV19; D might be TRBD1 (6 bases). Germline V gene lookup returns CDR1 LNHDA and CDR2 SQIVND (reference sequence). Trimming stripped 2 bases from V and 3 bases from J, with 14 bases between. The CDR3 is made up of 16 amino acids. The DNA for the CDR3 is TGTGCCAGTAGTATATTGGATGGACAGACCAATCAGCCCCAGCATTTT. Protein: CASSILDGQTNQPQHF.

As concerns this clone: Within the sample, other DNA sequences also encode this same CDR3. CDR3 sequence (DNA): TGTGCCAGTAGTATAGGACTAGCAGTATCCTACGAGCAGTACTTC. It codes for CASSIGLAVSYEQYF. The chain joins TRBV19 to TRBJ2-7; TRBD2 matches at 7 bases. Germline CDR1 LNHDA, CDR2 SQIVND (reference sequence). The CDR3 loop spans 15 amino acids. Trimming took 1 base from V and 1 from J; bases not matched to a gene: 4.

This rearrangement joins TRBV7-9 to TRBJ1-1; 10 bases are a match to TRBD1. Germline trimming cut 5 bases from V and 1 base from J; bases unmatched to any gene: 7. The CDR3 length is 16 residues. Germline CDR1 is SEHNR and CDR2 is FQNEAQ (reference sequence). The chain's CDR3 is CASSRRTGGANTEAFF. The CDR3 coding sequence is TGTGCCAGCAGCCGCCGGACAGGGGGAGCGAACACTGAAGCTTTCTTT.

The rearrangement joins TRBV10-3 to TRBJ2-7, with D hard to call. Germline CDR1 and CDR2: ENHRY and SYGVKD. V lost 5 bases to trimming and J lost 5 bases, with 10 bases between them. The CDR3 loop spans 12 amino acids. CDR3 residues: CAISSEADEQYF. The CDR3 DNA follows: TGTGCCATCAGTTCAGAAGCTGACGAGCAGTACTTC.

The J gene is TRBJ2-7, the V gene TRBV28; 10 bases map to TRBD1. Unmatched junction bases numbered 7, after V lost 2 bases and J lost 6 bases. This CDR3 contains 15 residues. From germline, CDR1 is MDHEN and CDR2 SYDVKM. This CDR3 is CASSLVRQGAGEQYF. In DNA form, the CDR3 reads TGTGCCAGCAGTTTAGTGCGACAGGGGGCGGGCGAGCAGTACTTC. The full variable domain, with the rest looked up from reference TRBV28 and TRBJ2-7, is DVKVTQSSRYLVKRTGEKVFLECVQDMDHENMFWYRQDPGLGLRLIYFSYDVKMKEKGDIPEGYSVSREKKERFSLILESASTNQTSMYLCASSLVRQGAGEQYFGPGTRLTVT.

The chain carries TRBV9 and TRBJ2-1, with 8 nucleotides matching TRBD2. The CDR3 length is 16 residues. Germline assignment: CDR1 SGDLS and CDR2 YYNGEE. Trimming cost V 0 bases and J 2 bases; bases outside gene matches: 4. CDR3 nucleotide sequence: TGTGCCAGCAGCGTAGAGGGACTAGTTGCCTACAATGAGCAGTTCTTC. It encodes CASSVEGLVAYNEQFF.

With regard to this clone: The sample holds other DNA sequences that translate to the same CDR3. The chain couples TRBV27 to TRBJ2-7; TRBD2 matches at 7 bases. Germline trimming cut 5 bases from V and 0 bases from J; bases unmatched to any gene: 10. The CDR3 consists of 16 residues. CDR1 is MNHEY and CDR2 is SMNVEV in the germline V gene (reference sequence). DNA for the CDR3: TGTGCCAGCAGTCCCTCGGCGGGAGAAAGCTCCTACGAGCAGTACTTC. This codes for CASSPSAGESSYEQYF.

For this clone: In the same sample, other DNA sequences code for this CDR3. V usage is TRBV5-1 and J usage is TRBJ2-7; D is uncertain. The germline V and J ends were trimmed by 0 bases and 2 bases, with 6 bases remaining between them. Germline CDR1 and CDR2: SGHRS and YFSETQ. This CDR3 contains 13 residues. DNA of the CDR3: TGCGCCAGCAGCTTGGCCGGAACCTACGAGCAGTACTTC. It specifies CASSLAGTYEQYF. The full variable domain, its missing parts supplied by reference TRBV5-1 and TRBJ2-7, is KAGVTQTPRYLIKTRGQQVTLSCSPISGHRSVSWYQQTPGQGLQFLFEYFSETQRNKGNFPGRFSGRQFSNSRSEMNVSTLELGDSALYLCASSLAGTYEQYFGPGTRLTVT.

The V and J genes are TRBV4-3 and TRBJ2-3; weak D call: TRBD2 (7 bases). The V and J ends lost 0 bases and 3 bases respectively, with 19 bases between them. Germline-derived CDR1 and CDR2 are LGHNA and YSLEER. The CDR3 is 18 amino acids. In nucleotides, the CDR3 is TGCGCCAGCAGCCAAGACGGATTCGGGGAGGGGGGTACAGATACGCAGTATTTT. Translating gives CASSQDGFGEGGTDTQYF.

Here the CDR3 reads CASSQLAGGTNEQFF. The CDR3 DNA sequence: TGTGCCAGCAGTCAACTAGCGGGAGGGACAAATGAGCAGTTCTTC. The chain has TRBV6-6 and TRBJ2-1; 13 bases agree with TRBD2. Trimming at V came to 5 bases and at J to 7 bases, leaving 5 bases not matched to a gene. The CDR3 is 15 amino acids. Germline V CDR1 and CDR2: MNHNY, SVGAGI (reference sequence).

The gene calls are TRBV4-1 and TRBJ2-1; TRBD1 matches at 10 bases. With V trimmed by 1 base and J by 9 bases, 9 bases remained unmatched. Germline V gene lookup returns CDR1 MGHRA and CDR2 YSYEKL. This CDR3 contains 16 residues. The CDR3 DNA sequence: TGCGCCAGCAGCCAAGCCGGGACAGGGGCAACATTTGAGCAGTTCTTC. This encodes CASSQAGTGATFEQFF.

The CDR3: CASSFITSGGVSSYEQYF. Written as DNA, the CDR3 is TGTGCCAGCAGCTTTATCACTAGCGGGGGGGTGAGCTCCTACGAGCAGTACTTC. The rearrangement joins TRBV5-5 to TRBJ2-7, with 13 bases lining up with TRBD2. Germline trimming cut 2 bases from V and 0 bases from J; bases unmatched to any gene: 8. This CDR3 is built from 18 residues. Looked up from germline, CDR1 is SGHKS and CDR2 is YYEKEE (reference sequence). The full variable domain, its missing parts supplied by reference TRBV5-5 and TRBJ2-7, is DAGVTQSPTHLIKTRGQQVTLRCSPISGHKSVSWYQQVLGQGPQFIFQYYEKEERGRGNFPDRFSARQFPNYSSELNVNALLLGDSALYLCASSFITSGGVSSYEQYFGPGTRLTVT.